Below, 21 T cell receptor beta chains from the same sample are listed, as sequenced in a study of circulating CD8 cells and anti-PD-1 response in melanoma. Sorting of live CD3+CD8+TCRalphabeta+ cells by PD-1 and/or TIGIT gave four subsets. The QIAseq Immune Repertoire TCR panel built the libraries from approximately 15 ng of total RNA. One entry per CDR3 protein, called by TCRdb with MiXCR from the reads. The profile shows hundreds of distinct CDR3 sequences, 7.5% to 9.5% of them singletons. Material: CD8+ T cells from PBMCs, obtained at baseline or after one month of anti-PD-1 therapy (not recorded which). All receptors come from a human donor with melanoma.

This clonotype is termed medium-sized. The J gene is TRBJ1-1, the V gene TRBV6-4, with 9 bases matching TRBD1. Trimming took 7 bases from V and 3 from J; bases not matched to a gene: 12. Germline-derived CDR1 and CDR2 are MRHNA and SNTAGT. This CDR3 region has 16 residues. CDR3 sequence (DNA): TGTGCCAGCAACGAGAACAGGGGGCGCGGGGACACTGAAGCTTTCTTT. This translates into CASNENRGRGDTEAFF.

This clonotype turned up a few times. The chain employs TRBV19 and TRBJ2-2, with D maybe TRBD1 (6 bases). CDR1 and CDR2 from the germline V gene are LNHDA and SQIVND (reference sequence). V lost 5 bases and J lost 14, with 18 bases in between. This CDR3 is 13 amino acids long. In DNA form, the CDR3 reads TGTGCCAGTAGTCAACAGGGTCCAGAGGTACTGTTTTTT. Translating it yields CASSQQGPEVLFF.

In this sample, this clonotype is large. The J gene is TRBJ1-6, the V gene TRBV3-1; D gene unclear. With 0 bases removed from V and 9 bases from J, the gap between germline ends came to 9 bases. Looked up from germline, CDR1 is LGHDT and CDR2 is YNNKEL (reference sequence). CDR3 length: 14 residues. CDR3 sequence (DNA): TGTGCCAGCAGCCAAGATCAAGAAGTTTCACCCCTCCACTTT. Translating it yields CASSQDQEVSPLHF.

This clonotype ranks as large. J is TRBJ2-1 and V is TRBV29-1; D possibly matches TRBD1 or TRBD2 (5 bases each). V was shortened by 1 base and J by 5 bases, with 15 bases between the two germline ends. CDR1 SQVTM and CDR2 ANQGSEA come from the germline V gene. This CDR3 contains 15 residues. CDR3 nucleotide sequence: TGCAGCGTTGAAGTTTGGGGGTCGGGGAACAATGAGCAGTTCTTC. Residues: CSVEVWGSGNNEQFF.

This clonotype ranks as large. This chain uses TRBV3-2 with TRBJ2-7; the DNA was not compared with TRBD1, the D call given in the table. TRBV3-2 is marked as a pseudogene. The CDR3 covers 15 residues. For the CDR3, the DNA is TGTGCCAGCAGCCATAGGGACAGGGGGTATGGCGAGCAGTACTTC. Translation: CASSHRDRGYGEQYF.

By proportion, this clonotype is large. The chain joins TRBV27 to TRBJ2-7; D gene uncertain. Germline V CDR1 and CDR2: MNHEY, SMNVEV (reference sequence). V dropped 5 bases and J dropped 0 bases, with 8 bases sitting between them. CDR3 size: 13 residues. Here the CDR3 DNA reads TGTGCCAGCAGTCCCCTAATCTCCTACGAGCAGTACTTC. This gives the protein CASSPLISYEQYF.

This clonotype is termed medium-sized. The chain is built from TRBV24-1 and TRBJ2-2; D uncertain. Germline V gives CDR1 KGHDR, CDR2 SFDVKD. The CDR3 contains 14 residues. V was shortened by 10 bases and J by 0 bases, with 11 bases between the two germline ends. Written as DNA, the CDR3 is TGTGCCACTCGACGGGCCGCGAACACCGGGGAGCTGTTTTTT. Encoded protein: CATRRAANTGELFF.

This clonotype is large by share. The chain carries TRBV27 and TRBJ2-7, with TRBD1 as a possible D gene (5 bases). CDR3 length: 12 amino acids. The V and J ends lost 8 bases and 0 bases respectively, with 8 bases between them. CDR1 is MNHEY and CDR2 is SMNVEV in the germline V gene (reference sequence). The CDR3 DNA reads as TGTGCCAGCGGGGCTAGCTCCTACGAGCAGTACTTC. Its translation is CASGASSYEQYF.

This clonotype was seen more than once but under ten times. The rearrangement uses TRBV19 and TRBJ2-7, with D possibly TRBD2 on 5 matching bases. From germline, CDR1 is LNHDA and CDR2 SQIVND (reference sequence). The CDR3 extends over 13 amino acids. Trimming removed 6 bases at V and 3 bases at J, with 12 bases between. CDR3 DNA: TGTGCCAGTAGCCTCACTAGGGACTACGAGCAGTACTTC. The encoded protein is CASSLTRDYEQYF.

By frequency in the sample, this clonotype is medium-sized. The rearrangement uses TRBV9 and TRBJ2-2, with TRBD1 matching 8 bases. The V gene's germline CDR1 is SGDLS and CDR2 YYNGEE. The CDR3 spans 15 residues. V lost 3 bases to trimming and J lost 1 base; unmatched junction nucleotides: 2. The CDR3 region has the DNA TGTGCCAGCAGCGGTGGGACAGGGAACACCGGGGAGCTGTTTTTT. Translating gives CASSGGTGNTGELFF.

This clonotype is deemed large. This rearrangement joins TRBV9 to TRBJ2-1, with TRBD2 matching 8 bases. V dropped 1 base and J dropped 9; count of bases not matched to a gene: 21. CDR1 SGDLS and CDR2 YYNGEE come from the germline V gene. This CDR3 contains 19 residues. CDR3 sequence reads: CASSVYGGADPVQFGEQFF. In DNA, the CDR3 is TGTGCCAGCAGCGTATACGGGGGGGCTGACCCCGTACAATTTGGTGAGCAGTTCTTC.

By proportion, this clonotype is medium-sized (0.01 to 0.1%). The chain carries TRBV20-1 and TRBJ1-2; the match to TRBD1 covers 8 bases. CDR1 and CDR2 (germline): DFQATT, SNEGSKA (reference sequence). Losses at the gene ends were 0 bases for V and 4 bases for J; bases not matched to a gene: 10. The CDR3 contains 16 residues. CDR3 protein: CSARETGGSPSYGYTF. The CDR3, as DNA: TGCAGTGCTAGAGAAACAGGGGGATCCCCTTCCTATGGCTACACCTTC.

This clonotype is categorized as medium-sized (0.01 to 0.1%). The genes are TRBV30 and TRBJ2-1, with D possibly TRBD2 on 6 matching bases. Between the trimmed V and J ends, which lost 0 bases and 7 bases, there was a span of 10 bases. The germline gives CDR1 GTSNPN, CDR2 SVGIG (reference sequence). This CDR3 region has 13 residues. CDR3 in DNA: TGTGCCTGGAGTGTAATACTAGCTAATGAGCAGTTCTTC. The encoded protein is CAWSVILANEQFF.

In its sample, this clonotype is large. The genes are TRBV4-1 and TRBJ1-1; TRBD1 matches 7 bases. V trimming: 5 bases; J trimming: 0 bases; junction bases outside the gene matches: 6. This CDR3 is 15 amino acids long. Germline CDR1 is MGHRA and CDR2 is YSYEKL. This CDR3 is CASSCPGQLNTEAFF. The CDR3 nucleotides read TGCGCCAGCAGCTGTCCGGGACAGTTGAACACTGAAGCTTTCTTT.

Within the sample, this clonotype is large. The chain couples TRBV7-9 to TRBJ2-3, with TRBD2 identical over 8 bases. The CDR3 loop spans 15 amino acids. Losses at the gene ends were 2 bases for V and 3 bases for J; bases not matched to a gene: 4. CDR1 is SEHNR and CDR2 is FQNEAQ in the germline V gene (reference sequence). The CDR3 loop reads CASSLPSGRTDTQYF. Here the CDR3 DNA reads TGTGCCAGCAGCTTACCTAGCGGGCGAACAGATACGCAGTATTTT.

This clonotype qualifies as large. The chain joins TRBV2 to TRBJ1-1; TRBD1 agrees at 8 bases. Germline V gene data show CDR1 as SNHLY and CDR2 as FYNNEI. CDR3 length: 16 amino acids. Trimming at V came to 6 bases and at J to 4 bases, leaving 13 bases not matched to a gene. CDR3 sequence: CASRKSLDRGGTEAFF. For the CDR3, the DNA is TGTGCCAGCAGGAAGTCTCTCGACAGGGGAGGCACTGAAGCTTTCTTT.

Sample share makes this clonotype medium-sized. This chain links TRBV5-5 with TRBJ2-7, with D possibly being TRBD1 or TRBD2 (5 bases each). V was pared by 0 bases and J by 5 bases, with 15 bases between. CDR1 is SGHKS and CDR2 is YYEKEE in the germline V gene (reference sequence). There are 15 residues in the CDR3. The CDR3 protein is CASSLEVSGTHEQYF. CDR3 in DNA: TGTGCCAGCAGCTTGGAAGTGTCAGGGACCCACGAGCAGTACTTC.

In this sample, this clonotype is large. The chain is built from TRBV7-3 and TRBJ2-1; tentatively, D is TRBD1 or TRBD2 (5 bases each). CDR3 length equals 13 residues. Trimming left V 0 bases short and J 8 bases short, with 8 bases between. The germline V gene has CDR1 SGHTA and CDR2 FQGTGA. The CDR3 here is CASSLTGTDEQFF. The CDR3 DNA follows: TGTGCCAGCAGCTTAACGGGGACGGATGAGCAGTTCTTC.

The chain links TRBV6-1 to TRBJ2-1; D is uncertain. V was clipped by 5 bases and J by 3 bases, with 8 bases between them. The CDR3 extends over 13 amino acids. In germline, CDR1 is MNHNS, CDR2 SASEGT. The CDR3 nucleotides are TGTGCCAGCAGTTTTTCCATCTACAATGAGCAGTTCTTC. This sequence encodes CASSFSIYNEQFF.

As concerns this clonotype: Possible read error: a much larger clone is one base away. CDR3 sequence reads: CASGASYYEQYF. The CDR3 nucleotides read TGTGCCAGCGGGGCTAGCTACTACGAGCAGTACTTC. The chain uses TRBV27 and TRBJ2-7; D may correspond to TRBD1 or TRBD2 (5 bases each). The CDR3 length is 12 residues. V lost 8 bases and J lost 3, with 11 bases in between. Germline lookup yields CDR1 MNHEY and CDR2 SMNVEV (reference sequence).

By share of the sample, this clonotype is medium-sized. The CDR3 nucleotides read TGTGCCAGCAGGGGGGAGGAGACCCAGTACTTC. As protein: CASRGEETQYF. This chain connects TRBV12-3 or TRBV12-4 to TRBJ2-5, with D possibly being TRBD1 or TRBD2 (5 bases each). V was shortened by 6 bases and J by 5 bases, with 7 bases between the two germline ends. There are 11 residues in the CDR3.